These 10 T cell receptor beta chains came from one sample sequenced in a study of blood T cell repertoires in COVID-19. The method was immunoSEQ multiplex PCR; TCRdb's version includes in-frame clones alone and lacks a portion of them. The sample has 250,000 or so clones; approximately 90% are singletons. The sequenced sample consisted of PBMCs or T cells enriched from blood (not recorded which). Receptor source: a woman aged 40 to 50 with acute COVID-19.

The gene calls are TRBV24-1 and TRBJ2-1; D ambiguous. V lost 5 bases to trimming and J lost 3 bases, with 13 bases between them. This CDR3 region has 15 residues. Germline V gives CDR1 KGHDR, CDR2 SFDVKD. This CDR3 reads CATSGALNLYNEQFF. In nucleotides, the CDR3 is TGTGCCACCAGTGGGGCCCTTAACCTCTACAATGAGCAGTTCTTC.

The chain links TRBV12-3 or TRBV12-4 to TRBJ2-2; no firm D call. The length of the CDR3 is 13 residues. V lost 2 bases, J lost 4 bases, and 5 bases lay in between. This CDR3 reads CASSLIVTGELFF. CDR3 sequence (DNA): TGTGCCAGCAGTTTAATAGTCACCGGGGAGCTGTTTTTT.

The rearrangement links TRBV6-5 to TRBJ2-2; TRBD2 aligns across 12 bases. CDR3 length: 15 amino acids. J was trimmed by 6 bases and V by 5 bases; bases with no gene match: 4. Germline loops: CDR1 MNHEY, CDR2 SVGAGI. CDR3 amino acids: CASSQSSGRAGELFF. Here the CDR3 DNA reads TGTGCCAGCAGTCAATCTAGCGGGAGGGCCGGGGAGCTGTTTTTT.

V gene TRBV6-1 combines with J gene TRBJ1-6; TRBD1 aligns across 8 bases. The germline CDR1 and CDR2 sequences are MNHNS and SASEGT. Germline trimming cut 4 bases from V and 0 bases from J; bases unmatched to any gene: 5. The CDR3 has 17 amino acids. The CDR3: CASSGGTGDSYNSPLHF. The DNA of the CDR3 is TGTGCCAGCAGTGGGGGGACAGGAGACTCCTATAATTCACCCCTCCACTTT.

The chain's CDR3 is CASSFSPRASNEKLFF. In DNA, the CDR3 is TGTGCCAGCAGTTTCTCCCCAAGAGCCTCTAATGAAAAACTGTTTTTT. The rearrangement links TRBV6-2 or TRBV6-3 to TRBJ1-4; no reliable D call. This CDR3 comprises 16 residues. V was clipped by 4 bases and J by 3 bases, with 15 bases between them. Germline V gene data show CDR1 as MNHEY and CDR2 as SVGEGT.

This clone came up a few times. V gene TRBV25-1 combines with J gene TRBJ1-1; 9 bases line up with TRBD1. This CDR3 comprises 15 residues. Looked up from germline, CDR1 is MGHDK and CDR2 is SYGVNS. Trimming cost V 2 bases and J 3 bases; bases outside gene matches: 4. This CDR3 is CASSEPGQGDTEAFF. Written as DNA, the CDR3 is TGTGCCAGCAGTGAACCGGGACAGGGCGACACTGAAGCTTTCTTT.

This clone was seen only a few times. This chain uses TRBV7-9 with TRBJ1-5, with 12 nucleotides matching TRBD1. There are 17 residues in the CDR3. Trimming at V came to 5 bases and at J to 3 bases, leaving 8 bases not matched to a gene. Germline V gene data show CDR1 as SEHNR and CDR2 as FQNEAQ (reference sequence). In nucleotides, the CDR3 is TGTGCCAGCAGCCCTTTGGGACAGGGGGCGGCCAATCAGCCCCAGCATTTT. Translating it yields CASSPLGQGAANQPQHF.

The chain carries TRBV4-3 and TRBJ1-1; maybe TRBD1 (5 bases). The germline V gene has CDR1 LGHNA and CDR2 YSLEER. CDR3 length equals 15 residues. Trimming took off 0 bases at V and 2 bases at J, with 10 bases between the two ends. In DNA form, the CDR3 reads TGCGCCAGCAGCCAAGAGTGGGGGGGTAACACTGAAGCTTTCTTT. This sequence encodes CASSQEWGGNTEAFF.

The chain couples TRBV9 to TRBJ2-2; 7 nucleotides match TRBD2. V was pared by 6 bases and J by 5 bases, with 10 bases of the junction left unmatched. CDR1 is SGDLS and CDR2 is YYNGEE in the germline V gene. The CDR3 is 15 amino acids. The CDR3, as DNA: TGTGCCAGCACCGAGGGCGGGAGCCTAACCGGGGAGCTGTTTTTT. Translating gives CASTEGGSLTGELFF.

CDR3 DNA: TGCGCCAGCAGCTCCGGACTAGCGGGAACAGATACGCAGTATTTT. Protein: CASSSGLAGTDTQYF. The V and J genes are TRBV5-1 and TRBJ2-3, with TRBD2 matching over 12 bases. Germline CDR1 reads SGHRS; CDR2 reads YFSETQ. This CDR3 is 15 amino acids long. The trim removed 3 bases at V and 3 bases at J, leaving 2 bases unmatched.